Sequencing of this TCR beta chain was carried out in a study of blood T cell repertoires in COVID-19. Study as a whole: The United States, Italy and Spain provided the acute and convalescent COVID-19 samples. T cells, B-cell-depleted T cells, or PBMCs provided the cDNA or gDNA that served as material.

Germline V gene sequence: CDR1 SGHTA, CDR2 FQGNSA. V was clipped by 5 bases and J by 3 bases, with 13 bases between them. The CDR3 is made up of 15 amino acids. Original handling: How many nucleated cells were present was estimated from reference gene primer amplification. The protocol was immunoSEQ multiplex PCR, while the TCRdb copy is restricted to in-frame clones and leaves out a portion. V, J and clone size were drawn from that table, and D and trimming were deduced from the DNA. The table has 50,000 to 65,000 clones, around 90% seen once. The chain is built from TRBV7-2 and TRBJ2-2; a weak D match, TRBD2 (6 bases). The sequencing sample was made of peripheral blood. The clonotype originates from a man aged 45 to 65 with active COVID-19. The DNA of the CDR3 is TGTGCCAGCAGCACTCGTAGGGACTACACCGGGGAGCTGTTTTTT. This translates into CASSTRRDYTGELFF.